Following are 8 T cell receptor beta chains from one sample sequenced in a study of early T cells in non-severe SARS-CoV-2 infection. TCRdb reprocessed the 5' RACE reads via MiXCR and lists one record per CDR3 protein. The sample carries approximately 60,000 distinct CDR3 sequences, 8% to 9% recorded once. The sequences come from whole blood, collected at baseline. These receptors originate from an adult who was a healthcare worker with PCR-confirmed SARS-CoV-2 infection or an uninfected control (not recorded which).

The CDR3 protein is CASSLDGGTGYQETQYF. The DNA of the CDR3 is TGTGCCAGCAGCTTAGATGGTGGGACAGGTTACCAAGAGACCCAGTACTTC. The chain is built from TRBV11-2 and TRBJ2-5; 8 bases match TRBD1. Germline CDR1 is SGHAT and CDR2 is FQNNGV. With V trimmed by 0 bases and J by 0 bases, 6 bases remained unmatched. The CDR3 totals 17 residues.

The chain employs TRBV20-1 and TRBJ2-3; D uncertain. This CDR3 has 14 residues. Germline V lookup: CDR1 DFQATT, CDR2 SNEGSKA (reference sequence). CDR3 bases: TGCAGGACACAGTCCCCGATTAGCACAGATACGCAGTATTTT. Residues: CRTQSPISTDTQYF.

This clonotype was picked up many times. The rearrangement joins TRBV27 to TRBJ1-5; D gene uncertain. Germline CDR1 is MNHEY and CDR2 is SMNVEV (reference sequence). CDR3 length: 14 amino acids. The V end lost 7 bases, the J end lost 6 bases, and 16 bases lay between the germline ends. DNA for the CDR3: TGTGCCAGCATGGGAAGAACGGCTGGTCAGCCCCAGCATTTT. Protein sequence: CASMGRTAGQPQHF.

This clonotype came up many times. This rearrangement joins TRBV27 to TRBJ1-2; D not certain. Germline CDR1 and CDR2: MNHEY and SMNVEV (reference sequence). The CDR3 spans 13 residues. With 3 bases removed from V and 4 bases from J, the gap between germline ends came to 9 bases. The CDR3 sequence is CASSLDAGYGYTF. The CDR3 region has the DNA TGTGCCAGCAGTTTGGATGCAGGCTATGGCTACACCTTC.

The chain employs TRBV12-5 and TRBJ1-4, with TRBD1 matching over 10 bases. Trimming cost V 1 base and J 7 bases; bases outside gene matches: 6. CDR1 is LGHNT and CDR2 is FRNRAP in the germline V gene. This CDR3 spans 16 amino acids. CDR3 nucleotide sequence: TGTGCTAGTGGTTTGGACACGGGACAGGGGTTTGAAAAACTGTTTTTT. Protein product: CASGLDTGQGFEKLFF.

This clonotype has more than one count but fewer than ten. CDR3 DNA: TGCAGCGTTGAACGGGTAGCGGGAGTTTTCAATGAGCAGTTCTTC. Amino acid sequence: CSVERVAGVFNEQFF. The genes are TRBV29-1 and TRBJ2-1; 9 positions agree with TRBD2. This CDR3 region has 15 residues. J lost 6 bases, V lost 2 bases, and 8 bases had no gene match. Germline assignment: CDR1 SQVTM and CDR2 ANQGSEA.

There are a few counts of this clonotype. The chain is built from TRBV7-6 and TRBJ2-7; 11 bases are shared with TRBD1. CDR1 SGHVS and CDR2 FNYEAQ come from the germline V gene. V gave up 5 bases and J gave up 6 bases; unmatched junction bases: 9. This CDR3 is 15 amino acids long. CDR3: CASSTSTGTGGEQYF. In nucleotides, the CDR3 is TGTGCCAGCAGCACAAGTACCGGGACAGGGGGCGAGCAGTACTTC.

There are a few counts of this clonotype. The chain joins TRBV20-1 to TRBJ2-7; TRBD2 might be the D (7 bases). The germline CDR1 and CDR2 sequences are DFQATT and SNEGSKA (reference sequence). The germline V and J ends were trimmed by 3 bases and 3 bases, with 15 bases remaining between them. This CDR3 comprises 14 residues. DNA of the CDR3: TGCAGTGCTAGTCCTGGGGGGGCGAGCTACGAGCAGTACTTC. Its protein product is CSASPGGASYEQYF.